The 5 T cell receptor beta chains listed next were all sequenced from one sample in a study of cytomegalovirus exposure and HLA in healthy donors. PCR involved 60 Vbeta and 13 Jbeta primers. Repertoires were generated with immunoSEQ multiplex PCR, while TCRdb's copy carries only in-frame clones and drops some. This sample has 200,000 to 250,000 clones; around four fifths occur once, and the top ten carry more than 0.6%. Sequencing input: PBMCs. The receptors were sampled from a boy aged 2 to 10 in good health and CMV-seronegative.

The genes are TRBV14 and TRBJ2-2; TRBD1 agrees at 9 bases. The CDR3 consists of 16 residues. The germline V gene encodes CDR1 SGHDN and CDR2 FVKESK. The junction had 10 bases not matched to a gene; V was cut back by 4 bases and J by 7 bases. The CDR3 region has the DNA TGTGCCAGCAGCCGATACAGGGGGCTGAGGCACGGGGAGCTGTTTTTT. As protein: CASSRYRGLRHGELFF.

With respect to this clone: At the DNA level, this CDR3 is encoded by other sequences in the same sample as well. The chain uses TRBV9 and TRBJ2-1, with a weak D call TRBD2 (6 bases). The CDR3 consists of 15 residues. CDR1 and CDR2 (germline): SGDLS, YYNGEE. Trimming took off 0 bases at V and 4 bases at J, with 11 bases between the two ends. The CDR3 here is CASSVDGGSYNEQFF. In DNA form, the CDR3 reads TGTGCCAGCAGCGTAGATGGGGGGTCTTACAATGAGCAGTTCTTC.

In its sample, this clone was seen a few times. This chain links TRBV9 with TRBJ1-5; D remains unclear. The V end was cut by 0 bases, the J end by 8 bases, with 12 bases between. Germline V gives CDR1 SGDLS, CDR2 YYNGEE. The CDR3 is made up of 14 amino acids. The CDR3 is CASSVEPGLEPQHF. The DNA for the CDR3 is TGTGCCAGCAGCGTAGAACCAGGCCTCGAGCCCCAGCATTTT.

The chain employs TRBV6-5 and TRBJ2-4, with 7 bases matching TRBD1. Trimming took 5 bases from V and 8 from J; bases not matched to a gene: 3. Germline V gene lookup returns CDR1 MNHEY and CDR2 SVGAGI. This CDR3 is 12 amino acids long. This CDR3 is CASSDRAHIQYF. CDR3 nucleotide sequence: TGTGCCAGCAGTGACAGGGCCCACATTCAGTACTTC.

The gene calls are TRBV6-1 and TRBJ2-7, with 12 positions matching TRBD2. The trim removed 4 bases at V and 6 bases at J, leaving 7 bases unmatched. CDR1 is MNHNS, CDR2 SASEGT, per germline. The CDR3 has 15 amino acids. This chain's CDR3 is CASSGLAGDISEQYF. Here the CDR3 DNA reads TGTGCCAGCAGTGGACTAGCGGGAGATATCAGCGAGCAGTACTTC.